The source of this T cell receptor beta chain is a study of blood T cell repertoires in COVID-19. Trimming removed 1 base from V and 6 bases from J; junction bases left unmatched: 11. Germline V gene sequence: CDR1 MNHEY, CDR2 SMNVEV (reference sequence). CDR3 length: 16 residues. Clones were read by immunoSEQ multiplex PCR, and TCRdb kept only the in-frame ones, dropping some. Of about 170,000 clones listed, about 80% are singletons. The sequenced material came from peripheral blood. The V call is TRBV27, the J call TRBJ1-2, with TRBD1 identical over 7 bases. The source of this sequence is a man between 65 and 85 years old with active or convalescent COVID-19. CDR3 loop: CASSLLGRGRRDGYTF. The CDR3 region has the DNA TGTGCCAGCAGTTTATTGGGAAGGGGGCGCAGGGATGGCTACACCTTC.